A selection of T cell receptor beta chains follows, all from one sample in a study of blood T cell repertoires in COVID-19. Libraries were prepared by immunoSEQ multiplex PCR; TCRdb keeps only in-frame clonotypes and omits some of them. The table has 50,000 or so clones, 85% to 90% seen once. The sample consisted of peripheral blood. These receptors came from a human donor in a cohort sampled during active COVID-19. Both conserved end residues are part of each CDR3. The D gene is left open where the match is weak. Only some rows state a clone size, as once, few, many or a class for expanded clones.

V gene	CDR3 length	J gene	D gene	clone size	CDR3 protein	CDR3 DNA
TRBV5-1	13	TRBJ1-6	TRBD1	.	CASSRTGDSPLHF	TGCGCCAGCAGTCGGACAGGGGATTCACCCCTCCACTTT
TRBV10-1	16	TRBJ2-7	TRBD2	.	CASSSGLAGDSYEQYF	TGCGCCAGCAGCTCAGGACTAGCGGGAGACTCCTACGAGCAGTACTTC
TRBV5-1	16	TRBJ2-2	TRBD2	.	CASSLGTSAPTGELFF	TGCGCCAGCAGCTTGGGGACTAGCGCCCCCACCGGGGAGCTGTTTTTT
TRBV25-1	16	TRBJ1-5	.	few	CASSQAHDYSNQPQHF	TGTGCCAGCAGCCAGGCACACGATTATAGCAATCAGCCCCAGCATTTT
TRBV2	14	TRBJ1-4	TRBD1	.	CASRSRGRVEKLFF	TGTGCCAGCAGATCCAGGGGGCGGGTGGAAAAACTGTTTTTT
TRBV6-6	15	TRBJ1-2	.	once	CASNQRRGGLGGYTF	TGTGCCAGCAATCAAAGGAGAGGGGGATTAGGGGGCTACACCTTC
TRBV5-6	16	TRBJ1-3	.	.	CASSLTGASSGNTIYF	TGTGCCAGCAGCTTGACAGGAGCTTCATCTGGAAACACCATATATTTT
TRBV2	15	TRBJ1-5	.	.	CASSGGGGAGQPQHF	TGTGCCAGCAGTGGGGGTGGGGGCGCGGGTCAGCCCCAGCATTTT
TRBV5-4	15	TRBJ2-2	.	few	CASSFGLINTGELFF	TGTGCCAGCAGCTTCGGACTGATAAACACCGGGGAGCTGTTTTTT
TRBV19	14	TRBJ1-2	TRBD1	.	CASSSRDSLYGYTF	TGTGCCAGTAGTTCACGGGACAGCCTCTATGGCTACACCTTC
TRBV13	16	TRBJ2-3	TRBD1	few	CASSLRQGSLRDTQYF	TGTGCCAGCAGCTTAAGACAGGGTTCGTTACGGGATACGCAGTATTTT
TRBV7-8	14	TRBJ1-2	.	.	CASSRRQASYGYTF	TGTGCCAGCAGCCGAAGACAGGCGAGCTATGGCTACACCTTC
TRBV5-1	17	TRBJ2-7	.	.	CASSLAAGAGAPYEQYF	TGCGCCAGCAGCTTGGCAGCCGGGGCAGGGGCTCCCTACGAGCAGTACTTC
TRBV7-3	14	TRBJ2-3	.	.	CASSQGLNTDTQYF	TGTGCCAGCAGCCAAGGACTGAACACAGATACGCAGTATTTT
TRBV7-2	12	TRBJ2-3	.	.	CASSFRTDTQYF	TGTGCCAGCAGCTTCCGTACAGATACGCAGTATTTT
TRBV11-3	15	TRBJ2-7	.	.	CASSSGGTTAYEQYF	TGTGCCAGCAGCTCAGGGGGGACGACCGCCTACGAGCAGTACTTC
TRBV5-1	15	TRBJ2-5	.	.	CASSSEPLGGETQYF	TGCGCCAGCAGCTCGGAACCCCTAGGGGGAGAGACCCAGTACTTC
TRBV6-5	15	TRBJ2-5	TRBD1	.	CASSQRQGAQETQYF	TGTGCCAGCAGTCAAAGACAGGGGGCGCAGGAGACCCAGTACTTC
TRBV10-1	13	TRBJ2-7	TRBD2	once	CASSSPGGREQYF	TGCGCCAGCAGCTCCCCGGGGGGACGCGAGCAGTACTTC
TRBV7-9	16	TRBJ2-3	.	.	CASSLGPPGVSDTQYF	TGTGCCAGCAGCTTAGGGCCACCCGGGGTGTCAGATACGCAGTATTTT
TRBV28	14	TRBJ1-2	TRBD1	.	CASSSGGTGYGYTF	TGTGCCAGCAGTTCCGGAGGGACAGGGTATGGCTACACCTTC
TRBV19	15	TRBJ2-1	TRBD1	.	CASSIQGAFLDEQFF	TGTGCCAGTAGTATACAGGGGGCGTTTTTAGATGAGCAGTTCTTC
TRBV5-6	11	TRBJ1-1	TRBD1	.	CASSRQGEAFF	TGTGCCAGCAGTCGACAGGGTGAAGCTTTCTTT
TRBV10-3	11	TRBJ1-2	.	.	CASSVDYGYTF	TGTGCCTCGTCGGTGGACTATGGCTACACCTTC
TRBV6-8	18	TRBJ2-2	TRBD1	few	CASSANRDRRPNTGELFF	TGTGCCAGCAGTGCTAACCGGGACAGGAGACCGAACACCGGGGAGCTGTTTTTT
TRBV15	13	TRBJ2-1	.	.	CATSRASYNEQFF	TGTGCCACCAGCAGGGCCTCCTACAATGAGCAGTTCTTC
TRBV5-1	13	TRBJ2-7	.	.	CASSLDRETEQYF	TGCGCCAGCAGCTTGGACAGGGAAACGGAGCAGTACTTC
TRBV15	16	TRBJ1-1	TRBD1	few	CATSRNPGTGSAEAFF	TGTGCCACCAGCAGGAACCCCGGGACAGGGTCCGCTGAAGCTTTCTTT
TRBV5-3	14	TRBJ2-1	TRBD2	.	CATHWASGVDEQFF	TGTGCCACCCATTGGGCTAGCGGGGTCGATGAGCAGTTCTTC
TRBV28	16	TRBJ1-2	TRBD1	.	CASSLNGGRGLKGYTF	TGTGCCAGCAGTCTGAACGGCGGGAGGGGGCTTAAGGGCTACACCTTC
TRBV19	15	TRBJ1-1	TRBD1	once	CATSSQGERNTEAFF	TGTGCCACCTCATCGCAGGGGGAGCGGAACACTGAAGCTTTCTTT
TRBV2	13	TRBJ2-5	TRBD1	.	CASKSGGEETQYF	TGTGCCAGCAAATCAGGGGGCGAAGAGACCCAGTACTTC
TRBV5-1	16	TRBJ2-1	TRBD1	.	CASSLSTGGSANEQFF	TGCGCCAGCAGCCTATCGACAGGGGGTTCCGCCAATGAGCAGTTCTTC
TRBV7-8	14	TRBJ2-1	.	.	CASSKGQPYNEQFF	TGTGCCAGCAGCAAAGGACAGCCCTACAATGAGCAGTTCTTC
TRBV28	15	TRBJ1-5	TRBD1	.	CASDTGTDPDQPQHF	TGTGCCAGCGATACCGGGACAGATCCCGATCAGCCCCAGCATTTT